These T cell receptor beta chains were read from a single sample in a study of T cell changes during pregnancy in multiple sclerosis. The protocol was immunoSEQ multiplex PCR, while the TCRdb copy is restricted to in-frame clones and leaves out a portion. Of over 50,000 clones in the sample, roughly 90% were seen once. The source material was peripheral blood, sampled in the first trimester of pregnancy. The receptors originated from a female donor with multiple sclerosis, enrolled in a pregnancy study. The CDR3 runs from the conserved cysteine through the conserved F or W. Fields, in order: J gene, D gene, V gene, clone size, CDR3 protein, CDR3 DNA. The D gene is left open where the match is weak. Clone size is shown for a subset of rows, as once, few, many or a class of expanded clone.

>TRBJ2-2|NA|TRBV7-3|NA
CASSPKLTGELFF
TGTGCCAGCAGCCCCAAACTCACCGGGGAGCTGTTTTTT
>TRBJ2-3|TRBD1|TRBV28|NA
CASSFLIGTGKTDTQYF
TGTGCCAGCAGTTTTCTAATCGGGACAGGGAAGACAGATACGCAGTATTTT
>TRBJ1-3|NA|TRBV15|NA
CATSPRSQGSSGNTIYF
TGTGCCACCAGCCCACGTTCCCAGGGGAGCTCTGGAAACACCATATATTTT
>TRBJ2-7|TRBD2|TRBV19|NA
CASSIAIVETSGNYEQYF
TGTGCCAGTAGTATAGCGATAGTAGAGACTAGCGGAAACTACGAGCAGTACTTC
>TRBJ1-5|NA|TRBV4-2|NA
CASSQGGDSNQPQHF
TGTGCCAGCAGCCAAGGGGGGGATAGCAATCAGCCCCAGCATTTT
>TRBJ2-1|TRBD2|TRBV19|NA
CASSLGTSRNEQFF
TGTGCCAGTAGTCTAGGGACTAGCCGCAATGAGCAGTTCTTC
>TRBJ2-3|NA|TRBV5-1|once
CASSFRDISDTQYF
TGCGCCAGCAGCTTCCGGGACATCTCAGATACGCAGTATTTT
>TRBJ1-1|NA|TRBV11-2|NA
CASSRSFEAFF
TGTGCCAGCAGCCGGAGTTTTGAAGCTTTCTTT
>TRBJ2-2|TRBD2|TRBV28|NA
CASRGTSGELFF
TGTGCCAGCAGGGGGACTAGCGGGGAGCTGTTTTTT
>TRBJ1-2|TRBD1|TRBV28|NA
CAITGGYGYTF
TGTGCCATTACAGGGGGCTATGGCTACACCTTC
>TRBJ2-3|TRBD2|TRBV6-1|once
CASSATSGRRGTDTQYF
TGTGCCAGCAGTGCCACTAGCGGGAGGAGGGGCACAGATACGCAGTATTTT
>TRBJ2-5|NA|TRBV7-9|NA
CASSLLLGGETQYF
TGTGCCAGCAGCTTACTCCTTGGTGGCGAGACCCAGTACTTC
>TRBJ2-5|TRBD1|TRBV5-4|NA
CASSLGQGRQETQYF
TGTGCCAGCAGCCTTGGACAGGGGCGACAAGAGACCCAGTACTTC
>TRBJ2-5|TRBD2|TRBV6-6|once
CASSPSGGLKTQYF
TGTGCCAGCAGTCCTAGCGGCGGCTTGAAGACCCAGTACTTC
>TRBJ2-3|NA|TRBV5-1|NA
CASSGMDSLTSTDTQYF
TGCGCCAGCAGCGGGATGGACAGCTTGACTAGCACAGATACGCAGTATTTT
>TRBJ1-1|NA|TRBV5-8|NA
CASSLAAGSLEAFF
TGTGCCAGCAGCTTGGCCGCAGGAAGCCTTGAAGCTTTCTTT
>TRBJ2-1|NA|TRBV9|once
CASSTGLYNEQFF
TGTGCCAGCAGCACGGGACTCTACAATGAGCAGTTCTTC
>TRBJ2-1|TRBD2|TRBV6-4|NA
CASSATSGRADEQFF
TGTGCCAGCAGTGCAACTAGCGGGAGGGCGGATGAGCAGTTCTTC
>TRBJ1-1|TRBD1|TRBV29-1|NA
CSVEVGQGNTEAFF
TGCAGCGTTGAAGTCGGACAGGGGAACACTGAAGCTTTCTTT
>TRBJ2-5|NA|TRBV5-1|NA
CASSLYGETQYF
TGCGCCAGCAGCCTATACGGGGAGACCCAGTACTTC
>TRBJ2-3|NA|TRBV19|NA
CASSMGRDTQYF
TGTGCCAGTAGTATGGGCAGAGATACGCAGTATTTT
>TRBJ2-3|NA|TRBV6-4|NA
CASSDEEGSVDTQYF
TGTGCCAGCAGTGACGAGGAGGGATCTGTAGATACGCAGTATTTT
>TRBJ2-7|NA|TRBV7-2|NA
CASSSLMSGPRYEQYF
TGTGCCAGCAGCTCCCTTATGAGCGGGCCACGCTACGAGCAGTACTTC
>TRBJ2-5|NA|TRBV21-1|NA
CASSSLKRGIGGIETQYF
TGTGCCAGCAGCAGCTTGAAAAGGGGTATAGGGGGAATTGAGACCCAGTACTTC
>TRBJ2-3|TRBD2|TRBV7-6|NA
CASSLDPLGLASSEYF
TGTGCCAGCAGCTTAGACCCCTTGGGACTAGCGTCGTCGGAGTATTTT
>TRBJ2-1|TRBD2|TRBV7-9|NA
CASSLSGGSYNEQFF
TGTGCCAGCAGCCTCAGCGGGGGATCCTACAATGAGCAGTTCTTC
>TRBJ2-2|TRBD2|TRBV7-9|NA
CASSRMSSGYNGELFF
TGTGCCAGCAGCCGTATGTCTAGCGGGTATAACGGGGAGCTGTTTTTT
>TRBJ2-5|NA|TRBV7-6|NA
CASSFGGGRQETQYF
TGTGCCAGCAGCTTTGGTGGCGGAAGGCAAGAGACCCAGTACTTC
>TRBJ2-3|TRBD1|TRBV7-2|NA
CASAWRQGTDTQYF
TGTGCCAGCGCTTGGAGACAGGGAACAGATACGCAGTATTTT
>TRBJ1-1|TRBD1|TRBV28|NA
CASSLHRGQTEAFF
TGTGCCAGCAGTTTACACAGGGGGCAGACTGAAGCTTTCTTT
>TRBJ1-5|TRBD1|TRBV28|NA
CASTGTGGNSQPQHF
TGTGCCAGCACCGGGACAGGGGGGAATAGTCAGCCCCAGCATTTT
>TRBJ1-2|NA|TRBV19|NA
CASQSLYGYTF
TGTGCCAGCCAGTCTCTCTATGGCTACACCTTC
>TRBJ1-1|NA|TRBV11-3|NA
CASSTGTPNTEAFF
TGTGCCAGCAGCACCGGGACACCCAACACTGAAGCTTTCTTT
>TRBJ1-3|NA|TRBV5-1|NA
CASSLHFELSGNTIYF
TGCGCCAGCAGCTTGCATTTCGAGCTCTCTGGAAACACCATATATTTT
>TRBJ2-1|NA|TRBV7-7|NA
CASVLGRPYNEQFF
TGTGCTAGCGTCCTCGGGAGACCCTACAATGAGCAGTTCTTC
>TRBJ2-2|TRBD2|TRBV4-2|NA
CASSHLTSGITGELFF
TGTGCCAGCAGCCACCTGACTAGCGGAATCACCGGGGAGCTGTTTTTT
>TRBJ1-5|NA|TRBV7-8|once
CASSTYVGTNNQPQHF
TGTGCCAGCAGCACCTACGTCGGGACAAACAATCAGCCCCAGCATTTT
>TRBJ1-1|TRBD1|TRBV27|once
CASTETGANSRAFF
TGTGCCAGCACCGAGACAGGGGCCAACTCCCGAGCTTTCTTT
>TRBJ2-7|NA|TRBV29-1|NA
CSVIGVYEQYF
TGCAGCGTTATAGGAGTCTACGAGCAGTACTTC
>TRBJ1-5|NA|TRBV19|NA
CASSQQEGQPQHF
TGTGCCAGTAGTCAACAGGAGGGACAGCCCCAGCATTTT
>TRBJ2-1|TRBD2|TRBV27|NA
CASSSGGPYNEQFF
TGTGCCAGCAGTTCGGGAGGTCCCTACAATGAGCAGTTCTTC
>TRBJ1-5|NA|TRBV6-6|NA
CASSYEGVSNQPQHF
TGTGCCAGCAGTTACGAGGGGGTGAGTAATCAGCCCCAGCATTTT
>TRBJ2-6|NA|TRBV6-5|NA
CASSLEGANVLTF
TGTGCCAGCAGTTTAGAAGGGGCCAACGTCCTGACTTTC
>TRBJ2-7|NA|TRBV6-1|NA
CASSEGAGSSYEQYF
TGTGCCAGCAGTGAAGGGGCGGGGAGCTCCTACGAGCAGTACTTC
>TRBJ2-1|TRBD2|TRBV28|NA
CASSFDQGLAGGSASYNEQFF
TGTGCCAGCAGTTTCGACCAAGGACTAGCGGGAGGGTCCGCCTCCTACAATGAGCAGTTCTTC
>TRBJ2-5|TRBD2|TRBV30|NA
CAWSAASGRYEETQYF
TGTGCCTGGAGCGCTGCTAGCGGGAGGTACGAAGAGACCCAGTACTTC
>TRBJ2-2|NA|TRBV5-1|NA
CASSNGRGELFF
TGCGCCAGCAGCAACGGGAGAGGGGAGCTGTTTTTT
>TRBJ1-5|NA|TRBV6-5|NA
CASRGIRGQPQHF
TGTGCCAGCAGGGGAATACGGGGACAGCCCCAGCATTTT
>TRBJ2-5|TRBD2|TRBV19|NA
CASRMQGSGRETQYF
TGTGCCAGTAGGATGCAGGGTAGCGGGAGGGAGACCCAGTACTTC
>TRBJ2-1|NA|TRBV6-4|NA
CASSDSASYNEQFF
TGTGCCAGCAGTGACAGCGCCTCCTACAATGAGCAGTTCTTC
>TRBJ2-6|NA|TRBV6-1|NA
CASSETRSGANVLTF
TGTGCCAGCAGTGAAACTCGCTCTGGGGCCAACGTCCTGACTTTC
>TRBJ2-5|TRBD2|TRBV29-1|once
CSVGGTSGTPRETQYF
TGCAGCGTGGGAGGGACTAGCGGGACCCCACGTGAGACCCAGTACTTC
>TRBJ2-1|NA|TRBV9|NA
CASSERQTYNEQFF
TGTGCCAGCAGCGAAAGACAGACCTACAATGAGCAGTTCTTC
>TRBJ2-7|NA|TRBV7-3|NA
CASSPNPGVGGEQYF
TGTGCCAGCAGCCCAAACCCAGGGGTTGGAGGCGAGCAGTACTTC
>TRBJ1-6|NA|TRBV27|NA
CASSLWGQNSSPLHF
TGTGCCAGCAGTTTATGGGGGCAGAACTCTTCACCCCTCCACTTT
>TRBJ2-1|NA|TRBV7-9|NA
CASSTWIRGTYNEQFF
TGTGCCAGCAGCACCTGGATCCGGGGAACCTACAATGAGCAGTTCTTC
>TRBJ2-1|TRBD1|TRBV14|NA
CASSDLPGTVFEQFF
TGTGCCAGCAGCGACCTTCCCGGGACAGTCTTTGAGCAGTTCTTC
>TRBJ1-2|TRBD1|TRBV5-6|NA
CASRRFGGTGDYGYTF
TGTGCCAGCAGACGCTTTGGGGGTACAGGGGACTATGGCTACACCTTC
>TRBJ2-7|TRBD2|TRBV29-1|NA
CSVVLAGFYEQYF
TGCAGCGTTGTACTAGCGGGATTCTACGAGCAGTACTTC
>TRBJ2-5|NA|TRBV7-2|NA
CASSTGPGGTQYF
TGTGCCAGCAGCACAGGGCCGGGAGGGACCCAGTACTTC